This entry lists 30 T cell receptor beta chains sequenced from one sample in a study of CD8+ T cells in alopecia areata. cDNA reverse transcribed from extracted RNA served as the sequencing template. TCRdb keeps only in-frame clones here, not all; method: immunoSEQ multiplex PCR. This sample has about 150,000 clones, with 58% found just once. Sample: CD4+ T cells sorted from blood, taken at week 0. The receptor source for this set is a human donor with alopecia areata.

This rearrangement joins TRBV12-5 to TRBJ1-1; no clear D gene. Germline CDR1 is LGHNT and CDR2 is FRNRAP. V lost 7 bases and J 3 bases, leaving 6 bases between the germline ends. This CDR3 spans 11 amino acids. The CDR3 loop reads CASALDTEAFF. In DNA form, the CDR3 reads TGTGCTAGTGCCCTTGACACTGAAGCTTTCTTT.

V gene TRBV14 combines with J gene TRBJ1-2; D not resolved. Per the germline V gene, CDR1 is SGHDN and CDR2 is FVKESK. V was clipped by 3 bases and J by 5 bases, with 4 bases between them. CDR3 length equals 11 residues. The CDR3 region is CASSQGYGYTF. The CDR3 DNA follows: TGTGCCAGCAGCCAGGGTTATGGCTACACCTTC. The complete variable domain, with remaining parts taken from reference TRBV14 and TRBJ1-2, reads EAGVTQFPSHSVIEKGQTVTLRCDPISGHDNLYWYRRVMGKEIKFLLHFVKESKQDESGMPNNRFLAERTGGTYSTLKVQPAELEDSGVYFCASSQGYGYTFGSGTRLTVV.

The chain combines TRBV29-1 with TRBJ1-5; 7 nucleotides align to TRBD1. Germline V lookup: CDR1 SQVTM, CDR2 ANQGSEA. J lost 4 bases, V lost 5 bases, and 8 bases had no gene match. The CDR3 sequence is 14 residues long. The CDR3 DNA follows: TGCAGCGTTTCTACCGGGACAGTTAATCAGCCCCAGCATTTT. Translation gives CSVSTGTVNQPQHF.

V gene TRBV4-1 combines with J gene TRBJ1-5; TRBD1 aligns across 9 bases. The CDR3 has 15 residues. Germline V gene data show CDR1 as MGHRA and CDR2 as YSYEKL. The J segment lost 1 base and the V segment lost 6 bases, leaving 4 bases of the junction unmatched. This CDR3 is CASRRTGDSNQPQHF. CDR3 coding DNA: TGCGCCAGCAGAAGGACAGGGGACAGCAATCAGCCCCAGCATTTT.

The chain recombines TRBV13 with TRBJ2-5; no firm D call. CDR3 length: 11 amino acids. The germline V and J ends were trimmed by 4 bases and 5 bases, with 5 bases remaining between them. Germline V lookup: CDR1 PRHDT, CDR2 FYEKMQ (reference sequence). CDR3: CASSSLETQYF. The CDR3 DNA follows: TGTGCCAGCAGCTCCCTGGAGACCCAGTACTTC.

CDR3 amino acids: CASSYEGLAGETQYF. The CDR3, as DNA: TGTGCCAGCAGTTACGAGGGGTTGGCGGGAGAGACCCAGTACTTC. The rearrangement joins TRBV6-6 to TRBJ2-5; perhaps D is TRBD1 or TRBD2 (5 bases each). Germline values: CDR1 MNHNY, CDR2 SVGAGI (reference sequence). This CDR3 is 15 amino acids long. V lost 2 bases and J lost 4, with 14 bases in between.

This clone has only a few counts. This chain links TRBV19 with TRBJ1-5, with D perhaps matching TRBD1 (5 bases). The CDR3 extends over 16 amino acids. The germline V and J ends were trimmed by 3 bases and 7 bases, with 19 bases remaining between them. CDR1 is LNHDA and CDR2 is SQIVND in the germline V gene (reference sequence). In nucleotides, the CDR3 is TGTGCCAGTAGTATGGGCGGGGCTGGAGCGGCCCAGCCCCAGCATTTT. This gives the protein CASSMGGAGAAQPQHF. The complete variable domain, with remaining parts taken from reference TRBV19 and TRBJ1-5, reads DGGITQSPKYLFRKEGQNVTLSCEQNLNHDAMYWYRQDPGQGLRLIYYSQIVNDFQKGDIAEGYSVSREKKESFPLTVTSAQKNPTAFYLCASSMGGAGAAQPQHFGDGTRLSIL.

The CDR3 loop is CASINVGTDTQYF. CDR3 DNA: TGTGCCAGCATTAACGTAGGCACAGATACGCAGTATTTT. This chain uses TRBV11-2 with TRBJ2-3, with no clear D. The CDR3 extends over 13 amino acids. Per germline, CDR1 SGHAT and CDR2 FQNNGV. The V and J ends lost 7 bases and 1 base respectively, with 9 bases between them.

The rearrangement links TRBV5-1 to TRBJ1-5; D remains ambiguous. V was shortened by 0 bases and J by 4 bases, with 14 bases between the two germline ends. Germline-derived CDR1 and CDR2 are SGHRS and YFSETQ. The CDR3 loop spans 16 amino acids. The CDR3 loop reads CASSLGPWAPNQPQHF. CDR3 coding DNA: TGCGCCAGCAGCTTGGGTCCATGGGCACCTAATCAGCCCCAGCATTTT.

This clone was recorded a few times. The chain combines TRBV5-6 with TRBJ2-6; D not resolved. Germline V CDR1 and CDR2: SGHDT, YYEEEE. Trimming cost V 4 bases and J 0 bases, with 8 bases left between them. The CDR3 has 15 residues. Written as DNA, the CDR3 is TGTGCCAGCAGCCCCCCGGGCTCTGGGGCCAACGTCCTGACTTTC. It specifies CASSPPGSGANVLTF. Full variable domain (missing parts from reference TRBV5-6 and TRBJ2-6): DAGVTQSPTHLIKTRGQQVTLRCSPKSGHDTVSWYQQALGQGPQFIFQYYEEEERQRGNFPDRFSGHQFPNYSSELNVNALLLGDSALYLCASSPPGSGANVLTFGAGSRLTVL.

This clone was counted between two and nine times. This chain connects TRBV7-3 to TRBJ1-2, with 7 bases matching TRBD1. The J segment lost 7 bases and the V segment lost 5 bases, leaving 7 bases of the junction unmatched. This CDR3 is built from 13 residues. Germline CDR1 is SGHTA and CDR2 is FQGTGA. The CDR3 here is CASSPEGAGGYTF. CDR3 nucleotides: TGTGCCAGCAGCCCGGAGGGGGCCGGTGGCTACACCTTC.

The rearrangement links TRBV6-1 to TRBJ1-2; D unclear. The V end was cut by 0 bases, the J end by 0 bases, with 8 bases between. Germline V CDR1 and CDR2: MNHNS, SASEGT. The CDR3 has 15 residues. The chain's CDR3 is CASSEAGMTNYGYTF. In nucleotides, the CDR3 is TGTGCCAGCAGTGAAGCAGGAATGACTAACTATGGCTACACCTTC.

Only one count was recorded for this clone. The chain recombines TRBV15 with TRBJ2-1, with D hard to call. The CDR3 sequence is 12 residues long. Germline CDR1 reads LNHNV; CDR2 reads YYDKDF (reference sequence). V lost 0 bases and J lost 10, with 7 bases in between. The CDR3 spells CATSREWLEQFF. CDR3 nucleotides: TGTGCCACCAGCAGAGAGTGGCTGGAGCAGTTCTTC.

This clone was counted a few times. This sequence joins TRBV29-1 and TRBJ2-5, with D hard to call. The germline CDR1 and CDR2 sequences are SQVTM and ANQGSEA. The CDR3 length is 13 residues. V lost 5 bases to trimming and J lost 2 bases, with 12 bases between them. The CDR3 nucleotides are TGCAGCGTTCGCGCAGCCTTACAAGAGACCCAGTACTTC. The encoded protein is CSVRAALQETQYF.

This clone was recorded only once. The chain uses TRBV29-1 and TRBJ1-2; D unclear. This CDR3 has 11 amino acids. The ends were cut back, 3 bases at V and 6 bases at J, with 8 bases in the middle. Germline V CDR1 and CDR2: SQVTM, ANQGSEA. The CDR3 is CSVDAGNGYTF. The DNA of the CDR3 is TGCAGCGTTGATGCGGGAAATGGCTACACCTTC. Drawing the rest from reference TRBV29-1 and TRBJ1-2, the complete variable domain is SAVISQKPSRDICQRGTSLTIQCQVDSQVTMMFWYRQQPGQSLTLIATANQGSEATYESGFVIDKFPISRPNLTFSTLTVSNMSPEDSSIYLCSVDAGNGYTFGSGTRLTVV.

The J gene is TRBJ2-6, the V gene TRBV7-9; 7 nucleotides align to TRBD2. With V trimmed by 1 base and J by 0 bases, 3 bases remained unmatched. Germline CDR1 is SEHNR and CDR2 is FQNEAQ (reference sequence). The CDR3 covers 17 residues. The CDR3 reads CASSLVGRGSGANVLTF. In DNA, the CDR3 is TGTGCCAGCAGCTTAGTGGGGAGGGGCTCTGGGGCCAACGTCCTGACTTTC. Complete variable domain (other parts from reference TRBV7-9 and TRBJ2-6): DTGVSQNPRHKITKRGQNVTFRCDPISEHNRLYWYRQTLGQGPEFLTYFQNEAQLEKSRLLSDRFSAERPKGSFSTLEIQRTEQGDSAMYLCASSLVGRGSGANVLTFGAGSRLTVL.

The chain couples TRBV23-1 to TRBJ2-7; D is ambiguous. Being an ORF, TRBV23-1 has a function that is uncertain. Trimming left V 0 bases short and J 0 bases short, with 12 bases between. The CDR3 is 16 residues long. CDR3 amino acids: CASSQSKGCSSYEQYF. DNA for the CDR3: TGCGCCAGCAGTCAATCGAAAGGCTGTAGCTCCTACGAGCAGTACTTC.

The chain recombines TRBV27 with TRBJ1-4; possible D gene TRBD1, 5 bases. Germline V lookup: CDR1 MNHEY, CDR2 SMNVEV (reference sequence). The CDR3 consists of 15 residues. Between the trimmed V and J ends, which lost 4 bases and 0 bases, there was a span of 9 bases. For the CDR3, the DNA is TGTGCCAGCAGTTGGGGCATCGCAACTAATGAAAAACTGTTTTTT. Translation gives CASSWGIATNEKLFF.

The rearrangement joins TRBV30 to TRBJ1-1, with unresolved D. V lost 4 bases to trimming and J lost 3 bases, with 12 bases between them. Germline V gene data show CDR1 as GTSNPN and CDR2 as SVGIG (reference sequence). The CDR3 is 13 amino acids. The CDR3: CAWNPQSDTEAFF. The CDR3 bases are TGTGCCTGGAACCCCCAATCGGACACTGAAGCTTTCTTT.

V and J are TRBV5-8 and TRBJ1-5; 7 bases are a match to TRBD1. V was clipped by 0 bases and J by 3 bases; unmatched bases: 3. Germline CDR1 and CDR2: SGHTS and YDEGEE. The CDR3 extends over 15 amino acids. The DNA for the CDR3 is TGTGCCAGCAGCTTGGGGGACAGCTCCAATCAGCCCCAGCATTTT. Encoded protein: CASSLGDSSNQPQHF.

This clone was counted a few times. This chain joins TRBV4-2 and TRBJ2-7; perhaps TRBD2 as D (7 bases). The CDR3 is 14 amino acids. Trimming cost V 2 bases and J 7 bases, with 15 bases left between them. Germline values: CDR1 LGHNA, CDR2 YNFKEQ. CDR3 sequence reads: CASSQNDRGAEQYF. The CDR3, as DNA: TGTGCCAGCAGCCAAAATGACCGGGGGGCGGAGCAGTACTTC.

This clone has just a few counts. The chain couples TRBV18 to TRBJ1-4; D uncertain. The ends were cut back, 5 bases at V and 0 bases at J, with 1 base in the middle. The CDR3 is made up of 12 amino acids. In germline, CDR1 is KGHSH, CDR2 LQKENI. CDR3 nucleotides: TGTGCCAGCTCATCAACTAATGAAAAACTGTTTTTT. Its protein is CASSSTNEKLFF.

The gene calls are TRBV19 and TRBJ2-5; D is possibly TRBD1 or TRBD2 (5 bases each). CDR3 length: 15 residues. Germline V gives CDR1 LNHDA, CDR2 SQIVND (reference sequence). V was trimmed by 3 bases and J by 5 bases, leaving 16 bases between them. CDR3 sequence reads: CASSMGVSRTETQYF. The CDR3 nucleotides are TGTGCCAGTAGTATGGGGGTCTCCCGGACGGAGACCCAGTACTTC.

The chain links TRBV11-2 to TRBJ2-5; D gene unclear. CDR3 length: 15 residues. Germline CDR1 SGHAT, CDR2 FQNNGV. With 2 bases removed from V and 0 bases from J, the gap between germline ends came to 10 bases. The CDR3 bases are TGTGCCAGCAGCTTACGCATTGAGGACCAAGAGACCCAGTACTTC. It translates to CASSLRIEDQETQYF. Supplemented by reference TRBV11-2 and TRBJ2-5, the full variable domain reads EAGVAQSPRYKIIEKRQSVAFWCNPISGHATLYWYQQILGQGPKLLIQFQNNGVVDDSQLPKDRFSAERLKGVDSTLKIQPAKLEDSAVYLCASSLRIEDQETQYFGPGTRLLVL.

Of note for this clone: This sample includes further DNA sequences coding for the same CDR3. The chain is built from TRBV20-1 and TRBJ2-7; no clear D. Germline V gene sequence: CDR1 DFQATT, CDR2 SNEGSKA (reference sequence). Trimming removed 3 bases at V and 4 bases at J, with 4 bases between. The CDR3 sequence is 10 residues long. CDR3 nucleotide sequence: TGCAGTGCTAGGGGGTACGAGCAGTACTTC. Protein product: CSARGYEQYF.

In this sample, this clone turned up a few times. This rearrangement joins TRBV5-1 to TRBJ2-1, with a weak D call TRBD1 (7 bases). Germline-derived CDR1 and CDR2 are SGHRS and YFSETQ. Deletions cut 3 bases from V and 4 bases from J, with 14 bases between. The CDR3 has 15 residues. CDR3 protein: CASSWDLGQYNEQFF. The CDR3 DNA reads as TGCGCCAGCAGCTGGGACTTGGGACAGTACAATGAGCAGTTCTTC.

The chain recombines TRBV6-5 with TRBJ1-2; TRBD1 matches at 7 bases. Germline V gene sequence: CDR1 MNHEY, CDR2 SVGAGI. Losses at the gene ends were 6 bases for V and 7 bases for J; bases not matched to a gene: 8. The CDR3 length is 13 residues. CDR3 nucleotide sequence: TGTGCCAGCAGGGGAGAGACAGGGTTTGGCTACACCTTC. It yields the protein CASRGETGFGYTF.

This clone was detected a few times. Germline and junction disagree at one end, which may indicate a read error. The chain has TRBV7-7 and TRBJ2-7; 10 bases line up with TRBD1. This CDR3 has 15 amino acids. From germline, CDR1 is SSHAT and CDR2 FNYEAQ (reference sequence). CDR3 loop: CASSLGAGQGYEQYF. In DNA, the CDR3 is TGTGCTAGCAGCTTAGGAGCGGGACAGGGGTACGAGCAGTACTTC. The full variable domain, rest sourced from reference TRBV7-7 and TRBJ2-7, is GAGVSQSPRYKVTKRGQDVTLRCDPISSHATLYWYQQALGQGPEFLTYFNYEAQPDKSGLPSDRFSAERPEGSISTLTIQRTEQRDSAMYRCASSLGAGQGYEQYFGPGTRLTVT.

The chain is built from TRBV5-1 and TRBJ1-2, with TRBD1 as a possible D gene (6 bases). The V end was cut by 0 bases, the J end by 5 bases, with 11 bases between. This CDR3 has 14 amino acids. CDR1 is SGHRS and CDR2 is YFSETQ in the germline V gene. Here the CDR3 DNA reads TGCGCCAGCAGCTTGGCACAGGGACTATATGGCTACACCTTC. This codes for CASSLAQGLYGYTF.

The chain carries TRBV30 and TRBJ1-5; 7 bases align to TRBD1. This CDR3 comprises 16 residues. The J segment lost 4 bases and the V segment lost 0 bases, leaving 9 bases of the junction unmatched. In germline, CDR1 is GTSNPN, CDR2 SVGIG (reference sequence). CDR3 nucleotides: TGTGCCTGGAGTGTACCAGGGCAGGGGGGAAATCAGCCCCAGCATTTT. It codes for CAWSVPGQGGNQPQHF.